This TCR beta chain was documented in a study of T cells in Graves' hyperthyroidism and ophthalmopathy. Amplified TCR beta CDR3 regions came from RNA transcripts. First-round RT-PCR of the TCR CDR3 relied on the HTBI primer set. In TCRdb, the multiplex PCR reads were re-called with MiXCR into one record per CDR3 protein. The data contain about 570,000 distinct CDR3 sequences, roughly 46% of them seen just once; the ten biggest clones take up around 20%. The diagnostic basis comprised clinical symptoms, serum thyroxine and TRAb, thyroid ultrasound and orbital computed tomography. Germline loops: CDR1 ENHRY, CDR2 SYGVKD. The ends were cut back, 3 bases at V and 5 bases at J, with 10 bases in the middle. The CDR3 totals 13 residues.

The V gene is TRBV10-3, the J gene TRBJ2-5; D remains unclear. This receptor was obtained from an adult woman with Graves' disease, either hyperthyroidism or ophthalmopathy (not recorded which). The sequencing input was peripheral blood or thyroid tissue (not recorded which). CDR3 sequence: CAISESDRETQYF. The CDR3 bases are TGTGCCATCAGTGAATCCGACCGGGAGACCCAGTACTTC.